This T cell receptor (beta chain) was sequenced during a study of T cells in Graves' hyperthyroidism and ophthalmopathy. Overall study results and limits: The blood repertoire included most of the expanded thyroid clonotypes above 0.001. Stable hyperthyroidism was separated from ophthalmopathy by a model based on 13 V-J features.

From RNA transcripts, TCR beta CDR3 regions were amplified. HTBI primers drove first-round RT-PCR of the TCR CDR3. TCRdb passed the multiplex PCR reads through MiXCR, listing each CDR3 protein once. Of under 400,000 distinct CDR3 sequences listed, 18% are singletons. V was trimmed by 1 base and J by 3 bases, leaving 6 bases between them. The CDR3 spans 12 residues. Looked up from germline, CDR1 is DFQATT and CDR2 is SNEGSKA (reference sequence). Stable Graves' hyperthyroidism meant no ophthalmopathy progression within 18 months. From 10 ml of fresh peripheral blood, PBMCs were isolated. Concerning this clonotype: The antigen remains unidentified.

This TCR derives from a woman aged 50 to 65 with Graves' hyperthyroidism. Sequencing input: blood. The genes are TRBV20-1 and TRBJ1-2; D remains ambiguous. The CDR3 nucleotides are TGCAGTGCTAGAGTAGAATACTATGGCTACACCTTC. This sequence encodes CSARVEYYGYTF.